This T cell receptor (beta chain) comes out of a study of regulatory T cells in long-lasting Graves disease. According to the study, TCR beta libraries were built with iRepertoire HTBI primers and CDR3-region Arm-PCR. Each CDR3 protein is one row after TCRdb ran MiXCR on the multiplex PCR reads. The table lists around 450,000 distinct CDR3 sequences, 15% of them singletons. The time point: newly diagnosed GD, antithyroid drugs for less than 3 months. RNA extracted from PBMCs served as the sequencing template. Per the germline V gene, CDR1 is SGHVS and CDR2 is FQNEAQ. Trimming left V 5 bases short and J 8 bases short, with 25 bases between. The CDR3 spans 17 residues. There are a few counts of this clonotype. The same sample was also studied in work on T cells in Graves' hyperthyroidism and ophthalmopathy.

The source material was peripheral blood mononuclear cells (PBMCs), sampled at new diagnosis, from a patient treated with antithyroid drugs. The clonotype was recovered from a woman in her thirties or forties with Graves disease. The chain is built from TRBV7-8 and TRBJ1-5; possibly TRBD1 for D (6 bases). CDR3 sequence reads: CASSGETTGAGREPQHF. In DNA, the CDR3 is TGTGCCAGCAGCGGAGAGACAACGGGGGCAGGCAGGGAGCCCCAGCATTTT. The full variable domain, its missing parts supplied by reference TRBV7-8 and TRBJ1-5, is GAGVSQSPRYKVAKRGQDVALRCDPISGHVSLFWYQQALGQGPEFLTYFQNEAQLDKSGLPSDRFFAERPEGSVSTLKIQRTQQEDSAVYLCASSGETTGAGREPQHFGDGTRLSIL.